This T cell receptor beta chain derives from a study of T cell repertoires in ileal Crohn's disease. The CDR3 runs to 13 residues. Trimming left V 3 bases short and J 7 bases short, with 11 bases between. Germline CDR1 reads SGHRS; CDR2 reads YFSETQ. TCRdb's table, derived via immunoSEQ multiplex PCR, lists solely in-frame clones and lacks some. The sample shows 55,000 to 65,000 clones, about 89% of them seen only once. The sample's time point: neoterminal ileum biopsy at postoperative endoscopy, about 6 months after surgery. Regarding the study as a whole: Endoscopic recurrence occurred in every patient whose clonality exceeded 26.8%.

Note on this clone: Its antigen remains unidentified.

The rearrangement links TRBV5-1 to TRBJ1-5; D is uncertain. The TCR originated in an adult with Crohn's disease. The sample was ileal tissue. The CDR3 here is CASSSDTNQPQHF. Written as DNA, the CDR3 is TGCGCCAGCAGCTCAGACACCAACCAGCCCCAGCATTTT.